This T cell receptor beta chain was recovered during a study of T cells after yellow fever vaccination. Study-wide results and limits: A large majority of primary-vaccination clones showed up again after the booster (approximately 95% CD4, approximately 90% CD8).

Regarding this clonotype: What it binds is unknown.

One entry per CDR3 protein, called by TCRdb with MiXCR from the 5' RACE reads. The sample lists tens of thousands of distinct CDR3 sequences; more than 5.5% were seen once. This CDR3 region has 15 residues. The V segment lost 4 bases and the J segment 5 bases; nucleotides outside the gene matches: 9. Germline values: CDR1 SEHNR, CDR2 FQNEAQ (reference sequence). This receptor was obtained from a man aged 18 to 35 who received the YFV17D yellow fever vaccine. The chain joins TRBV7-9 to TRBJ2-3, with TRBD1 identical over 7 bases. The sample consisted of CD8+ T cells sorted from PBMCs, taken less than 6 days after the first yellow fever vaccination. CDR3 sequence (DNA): TGTGCCAGCAGCTCTGTCGACAGGGCCGTAGATACGCAGTATTTT. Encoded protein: CASSSVDRAVDTQYF.